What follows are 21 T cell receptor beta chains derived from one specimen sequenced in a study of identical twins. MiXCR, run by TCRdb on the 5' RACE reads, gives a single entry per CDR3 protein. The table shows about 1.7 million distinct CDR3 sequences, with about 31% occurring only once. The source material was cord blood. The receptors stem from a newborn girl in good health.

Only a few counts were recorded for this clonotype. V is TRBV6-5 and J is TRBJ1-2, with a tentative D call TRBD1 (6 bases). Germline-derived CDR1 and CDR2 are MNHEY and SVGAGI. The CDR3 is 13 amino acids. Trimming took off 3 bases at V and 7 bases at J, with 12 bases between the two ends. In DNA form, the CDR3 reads TGTGCCAGCAGTTATGTAGGCAGGGGTGGCTACACCTTC. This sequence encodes CASSYVGRGGYTF.

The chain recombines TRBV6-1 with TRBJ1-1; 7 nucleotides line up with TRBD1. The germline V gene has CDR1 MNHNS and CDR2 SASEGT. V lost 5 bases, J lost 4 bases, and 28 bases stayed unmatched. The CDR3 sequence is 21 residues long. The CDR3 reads CASSMGDKWVRTGPVGTEAFF. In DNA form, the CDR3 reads TGTGCCAGCAGTATGGGGGACAAATGGGTACGGACAGGCCCCGTCGGCACTGAAGCTTTCTTT.

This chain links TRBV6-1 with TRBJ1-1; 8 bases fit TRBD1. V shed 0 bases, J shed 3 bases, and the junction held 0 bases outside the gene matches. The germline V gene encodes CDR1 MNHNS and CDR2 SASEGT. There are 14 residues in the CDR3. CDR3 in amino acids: CASSEADRDTEAFF. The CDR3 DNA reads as TGTGCCAGCAGTGAAGCGGACAGGGACACTGAAGCTTTCTTT.

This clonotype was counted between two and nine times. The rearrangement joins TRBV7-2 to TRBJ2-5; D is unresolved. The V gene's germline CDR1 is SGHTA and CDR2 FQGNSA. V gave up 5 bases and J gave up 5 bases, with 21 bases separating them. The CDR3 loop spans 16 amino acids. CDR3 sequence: CASSRNSDWSGETQYF. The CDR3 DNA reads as TGTGCCAGCAGCCGAAACTCAGACTGGTCCGGGGAGACCCAGTACTTC.

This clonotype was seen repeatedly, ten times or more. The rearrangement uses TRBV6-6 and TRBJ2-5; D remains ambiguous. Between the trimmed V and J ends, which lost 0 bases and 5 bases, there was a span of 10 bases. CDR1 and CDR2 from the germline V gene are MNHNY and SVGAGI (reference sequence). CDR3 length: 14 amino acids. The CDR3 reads CASSYSRSEETQYF. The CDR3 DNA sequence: TGTGCCAGCAGTTACTCGAGATCGGAGGAGACCCAGTACTTC.

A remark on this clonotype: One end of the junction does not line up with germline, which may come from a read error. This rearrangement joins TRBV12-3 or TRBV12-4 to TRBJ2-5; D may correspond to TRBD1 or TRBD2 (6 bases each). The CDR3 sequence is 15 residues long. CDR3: CASGLVRRRGETQYF. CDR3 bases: TGTGCCAGCGGTTTAGTCCGGCGGAGGGGGGAGACCCAGTACTTC.

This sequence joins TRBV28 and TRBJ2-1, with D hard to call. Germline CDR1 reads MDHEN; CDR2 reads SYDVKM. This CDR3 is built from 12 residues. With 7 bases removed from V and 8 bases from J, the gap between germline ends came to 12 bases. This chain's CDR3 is CASTLGSDEQFF. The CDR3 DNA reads TGTGCCAGCACCCTAGGCAGCGATGAGCAGTTCTTC.

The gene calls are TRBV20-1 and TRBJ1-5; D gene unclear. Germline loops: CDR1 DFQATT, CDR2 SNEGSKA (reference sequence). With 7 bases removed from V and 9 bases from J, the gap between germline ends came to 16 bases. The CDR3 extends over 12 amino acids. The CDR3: CSVGRQSRPQHF. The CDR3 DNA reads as TGCAGTGTCGGACGGCAAAGTCGGCCCCAGCATTTT.

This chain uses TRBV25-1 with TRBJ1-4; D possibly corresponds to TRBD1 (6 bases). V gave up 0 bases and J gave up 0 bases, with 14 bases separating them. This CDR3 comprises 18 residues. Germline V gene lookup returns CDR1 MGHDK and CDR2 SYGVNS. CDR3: CASSEYSTTGATNEKLFF. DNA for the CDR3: TGTGCCAGCAGTGAATATTCGACGACAGGCGCAACTAATGAAAAACTGTTTTTT.

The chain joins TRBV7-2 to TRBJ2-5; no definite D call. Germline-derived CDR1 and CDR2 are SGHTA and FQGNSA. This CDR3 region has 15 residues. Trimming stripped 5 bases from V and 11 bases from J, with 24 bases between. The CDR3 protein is CASSGSSLRYNEQYF. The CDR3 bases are TGTGCCAGCAGCGGGTCGTCGCTGAGATACAATGAGCAGTACTTC.

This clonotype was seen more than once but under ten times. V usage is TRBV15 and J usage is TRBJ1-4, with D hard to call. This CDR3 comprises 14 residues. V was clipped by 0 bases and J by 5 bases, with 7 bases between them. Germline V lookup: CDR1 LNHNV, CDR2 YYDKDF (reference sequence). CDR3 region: CATSRDWQNEKLFF. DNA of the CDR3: TGTGCCACCAGCAGAGATTGGCAGAATGAAAAACTGTTTTTT.

For the CDR3, the DNA is TGTGCCAGCAGCTTAGATGTGGGATTGAACACTGAAGCTTTCTTT. It yields the protein CASSLDVGLNTEAFF. The rearrangement joins TRBV7-9 to TRBJ1-1, with unresolved D. CDR1 and CDR2 (germline): SEHNR, FQNEAQ (reference sequence). The CDR3 has 15 amino acids. The germline V and J ends were trimmed by 1 base and 0 bases, with 9 bases remaining between them.

CDR3 sequence: CATSPYWTSANTGELFF. The CDR3 coding sequence is TGTGCCACCAGCCCGTACTGGACTAGTGCGAACACCGGGGAGCTGTTTTTT. The V call is TRBV24-1, the J call TRBJ2-2; TRBD2 matches 7 bases. The CDR3 loop spans 17 amino acids. Germline CDR1 is KGHDR and CDR2 is SFDVKD. V gave up 7 bases and J gave up 0 bases; unmatched junction bases: 10.

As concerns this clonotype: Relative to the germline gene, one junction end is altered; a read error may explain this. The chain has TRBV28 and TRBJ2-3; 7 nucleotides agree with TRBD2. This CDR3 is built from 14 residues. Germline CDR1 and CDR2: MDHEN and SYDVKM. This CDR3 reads CARSFGGSAYTQYF. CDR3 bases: TGTGCCCGCAGTTTTGGCGGGAGCGCGTATACGCAGTATTTT. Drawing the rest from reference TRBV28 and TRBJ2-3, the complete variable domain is DVKVTQSSRYLVKRTGEKVFLECVQDMDHENMFWYRQDPGLGLRLIYFSYDVKMKEKGDIPEGYSVSREKKERFSLILESASTNQTSMYLCARSFGGSAYTQYFGPGTRLTVL.

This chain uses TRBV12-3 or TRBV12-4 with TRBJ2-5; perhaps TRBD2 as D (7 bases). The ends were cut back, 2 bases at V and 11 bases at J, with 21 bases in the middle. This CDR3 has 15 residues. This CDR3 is CASSLLSGTLNEQYF. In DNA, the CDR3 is TGTGCCAGCAGTTTACTCAGCGGGACACTGAATGAGCAGTACTTC.

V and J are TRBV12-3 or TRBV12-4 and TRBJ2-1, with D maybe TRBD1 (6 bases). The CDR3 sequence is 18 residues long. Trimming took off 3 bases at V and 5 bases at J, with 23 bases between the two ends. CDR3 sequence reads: CASSFGPPGHNTHNEQFF. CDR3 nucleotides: TGTGCCAGCAGTTTCGGACCCCCGGGACACAATACTCACAATGAGCAGTTCTTC.

CDR3 sequence reads: CATSEGFNQPQHF. The DNA for the CDR3 is TGTGCCACCAGTGAGGGCTTCAATCAGCCCCAGCATTTT. The rearrangement links TRBV24-1 to TRBJ1-5; D is unresolved. Deletions cut 4 bases from V and 3 bases from J, with 6 bases between. Per the germline V gene, CDR1 is KGHDR and CDR2 is SFDVKD. The CDR3 length is 13 residues.

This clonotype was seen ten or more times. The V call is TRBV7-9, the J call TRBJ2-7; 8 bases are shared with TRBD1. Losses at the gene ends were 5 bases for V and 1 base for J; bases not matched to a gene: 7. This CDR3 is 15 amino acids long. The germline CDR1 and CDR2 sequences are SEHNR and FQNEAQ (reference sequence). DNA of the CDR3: TGTGCCAGCAGCGCAGCGACAGGGGAATCCTACGAGCAGTACTTC. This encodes CASSAATGESYEQYF.

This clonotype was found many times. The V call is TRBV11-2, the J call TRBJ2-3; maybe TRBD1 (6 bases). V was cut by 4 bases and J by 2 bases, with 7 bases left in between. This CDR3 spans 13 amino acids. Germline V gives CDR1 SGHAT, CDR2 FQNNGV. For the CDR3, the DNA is TGTGCCAGCAGCTCAGGGGTCACAGATACGCAGTATTTT. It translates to CASSSGVTDTQYF.

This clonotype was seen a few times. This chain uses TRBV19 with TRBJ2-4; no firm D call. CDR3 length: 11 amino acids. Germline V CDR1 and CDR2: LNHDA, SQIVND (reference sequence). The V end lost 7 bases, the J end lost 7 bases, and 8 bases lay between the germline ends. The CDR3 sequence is CASNLGNIQYF. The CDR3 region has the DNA TGTGCCAGTAATTTGGGGAACATTCAGTACTTC. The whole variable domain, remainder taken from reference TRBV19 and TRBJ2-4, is DGGITQSPKYLFRKEGQNVTLSCEQNLNHDAMYWYRQDPGQGLRLIYYSQIVNDFQKGDIAEGYSVSREKKESFPLTVTSAQKNPTAFYLCASNLGNIQYFGAGTRLSVL.

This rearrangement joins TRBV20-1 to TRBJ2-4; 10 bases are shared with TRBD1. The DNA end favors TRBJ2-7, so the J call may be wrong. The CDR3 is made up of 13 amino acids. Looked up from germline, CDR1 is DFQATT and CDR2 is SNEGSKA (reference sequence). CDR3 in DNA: TGCAGTGCTCCATGGGACAGGGGCCACGAGCAGTACTTC. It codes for CSAPWDRGHEQYF.